This T cell receptor beta chain was profiled in a study of PD-1 blockade in classical Hodgkin lymphoma. Findings and limits, study-wide: Partial responders and progressors had significantly lower baseline TCR diversity. Underlying causes for the observed repertoire differences were not defined, possibly disease activity or prior therapy. Significantly greater TCR diversity emerged by C4D1 in CD4+ cells but not CD8+ cells.

Profiled with immunoSEQ multiplex PCR; TCRdb holds only in-frame clones, not every one. The sample includes roughly 20,000 clones, 70% to 80% of them seen just once. By share, this clone counts as medium-sized. The target antigen is unknown. Within the sample, other DNA sequences also encode this same CDR3. V lost 0 bases, J lost 6 bases, and 11 bases lay in between. This CDR3 is 14 amino acids long. In germline, CDR1 is MGHRA, CDR2 YSYEKL. Brentuximab vedotin exposure varied, and every patient relapsed after autologous stem cell transplantation. This chain joins TRBV4-1 and TRBJ1-1; D is ambiguous. The starting material was peripheral blood mononuclear cells (PBMCs), obtained at baseline. This sequence was found in a human donor with classical Hodgkin lymphoma. The CDR3 spells CASSQDRGIAEAFF. CDR3 nucleotide sequence: TGCGCCAGCAGCCAAGATCGAGGAATCGCTGAAGCTTTCTTT.